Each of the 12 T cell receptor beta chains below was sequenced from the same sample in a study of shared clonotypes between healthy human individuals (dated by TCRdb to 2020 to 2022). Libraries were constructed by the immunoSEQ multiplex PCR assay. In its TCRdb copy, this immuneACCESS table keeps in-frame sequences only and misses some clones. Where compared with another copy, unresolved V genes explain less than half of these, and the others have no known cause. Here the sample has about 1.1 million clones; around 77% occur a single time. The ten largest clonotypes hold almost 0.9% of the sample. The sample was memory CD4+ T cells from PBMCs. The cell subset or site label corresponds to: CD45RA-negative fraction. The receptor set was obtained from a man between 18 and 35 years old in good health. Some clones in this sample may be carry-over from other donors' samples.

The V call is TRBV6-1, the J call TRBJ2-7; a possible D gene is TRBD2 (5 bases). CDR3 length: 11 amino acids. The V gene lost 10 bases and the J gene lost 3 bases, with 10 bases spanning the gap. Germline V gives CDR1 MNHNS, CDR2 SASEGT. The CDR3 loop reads CAIEGHYEQYF. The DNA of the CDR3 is TGTGCCATCGAGGGTCACTACGAGCAGTACTTC.

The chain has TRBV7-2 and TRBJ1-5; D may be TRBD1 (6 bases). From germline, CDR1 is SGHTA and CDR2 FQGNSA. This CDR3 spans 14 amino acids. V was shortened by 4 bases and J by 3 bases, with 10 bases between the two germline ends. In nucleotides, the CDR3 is TGTGCCAGCAGCTCCGGACAGTCCAATCAGCCCCAGCATTTT. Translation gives CASSSGQSNQPQHF.

CDR3 DNA: TGCGCCAGCAGCTTGGACAGGTCTGGGGCCAACGTCCTGACTTTC. Translated, it gives CASSLDRSGANVLTF. The gene calls are TRBV5-1 and TRBJ2-6; D is perhaps TRBD1 (5 bases). The CDR3 spans 15 residues. V lost 0 bases and J 1 base, leaving 5 bases between the germline ends. The germline CDR1 and CDR2 sequences are SGHRS and YFSETQ.

The CDR3, as DNA: TGTGCCAGCACCCCCGGGGACGAGCAGTACTTC. Residues: CASTPGDEQYF. This sequence joins TRBV18 and TRBJ2-7; TRBD2 might be the D (5 bases). Germline lookup yields CDR1 KGHSH and CDR2 LQKENI. The CDR3 sequence is 11 residues long. Trimming left V 8 bases short and J 5 bases short, with 10 bases between. Full variable domain (rest looked up from reference TRBV18 and TRBJ2-7): NAGVMQNPRHLVRRRGQEARLRCSPMKGHSHVYWYRQLPEEGLKFMVYLQKENIIDESGMPKERFSAEFPKEGPSILRIQQVVRGDSAAYFCASTPGDEQYFGPGTRLTVT.

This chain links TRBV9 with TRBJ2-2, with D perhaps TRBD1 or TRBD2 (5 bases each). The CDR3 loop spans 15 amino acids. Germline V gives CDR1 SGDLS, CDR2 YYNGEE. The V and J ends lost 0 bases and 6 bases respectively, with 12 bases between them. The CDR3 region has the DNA TGTGCCAGCAGCGTAGGGGGACCCCTCGCCGGGGAGCTGTTTTTT. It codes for CASSVGGPLAGELFF.

The CDR3 DNA sequence: TGTGCCAGCAGCGCTATCAGTGTGGACGGGGAGCCCCTTAGCTCTGGGGCCAACGTCCTGACTTTC. The encoded protein is CASSAISVDGEPLSSGANVLTF. The chain is built from TRBV9 and TRBJ2-6, with D perhaps TRBD2 (5 bases). The ends were cut back, 3 bases at V and 0 bases at J, with 28 bases in the middle. The CDR3 spans 22 residues. Germline CDR1 reads SGDLS; CDR2 reads YYNGEE.

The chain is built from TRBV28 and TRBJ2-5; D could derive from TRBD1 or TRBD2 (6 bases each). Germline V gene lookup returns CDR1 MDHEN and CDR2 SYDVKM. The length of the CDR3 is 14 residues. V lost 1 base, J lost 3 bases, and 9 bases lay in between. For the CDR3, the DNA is TGTGCCAGCAGTTTATCGGGGGCCGAAGAGACCCAGTACTTC. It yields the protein CASSLSGAEETQYF.

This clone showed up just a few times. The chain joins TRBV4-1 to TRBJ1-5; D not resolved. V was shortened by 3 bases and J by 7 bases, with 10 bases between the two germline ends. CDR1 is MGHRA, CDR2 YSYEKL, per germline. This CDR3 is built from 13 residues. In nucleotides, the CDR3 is TGCGCCAGCAGCCAGTCCTCCTGGCAGCCCCAGCATTTT. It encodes CASSQSSWQPQHF.

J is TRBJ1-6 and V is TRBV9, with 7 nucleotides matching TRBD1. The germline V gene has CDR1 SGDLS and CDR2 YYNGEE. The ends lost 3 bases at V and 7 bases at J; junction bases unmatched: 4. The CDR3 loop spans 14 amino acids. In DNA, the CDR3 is TGTGCCAGCAGCGATGGACAGGCGAATTCACCCCTCCACTTT. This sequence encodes CASSDGQANSPLHF.

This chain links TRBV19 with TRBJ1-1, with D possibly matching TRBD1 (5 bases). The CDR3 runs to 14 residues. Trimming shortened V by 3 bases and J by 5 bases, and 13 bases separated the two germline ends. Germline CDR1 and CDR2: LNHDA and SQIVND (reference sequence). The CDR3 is CASSMSGIGTEAFF. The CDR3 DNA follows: TGTGCCAGTAGTATGTCAGGGATAGGAACTGAAGCTTTCTTT.

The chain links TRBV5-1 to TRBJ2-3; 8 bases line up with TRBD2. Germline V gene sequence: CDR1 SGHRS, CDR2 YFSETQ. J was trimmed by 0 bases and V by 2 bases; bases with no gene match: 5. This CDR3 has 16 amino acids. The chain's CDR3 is CASSFPSGLSTDTQYF. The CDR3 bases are TGCGCCAGCAGCTTCCCTAGCGGGCTAAGCACAGATACGCAGTATTTT.

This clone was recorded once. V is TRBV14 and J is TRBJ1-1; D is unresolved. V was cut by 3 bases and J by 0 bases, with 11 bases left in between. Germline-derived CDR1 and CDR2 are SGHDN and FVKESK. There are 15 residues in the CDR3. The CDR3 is CASSHPGAVNTEAFF. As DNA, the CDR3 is TGTGCCAGCAGCCACCCTGGAGCGGTGAACACTGAAGCTTTCTTT.